This entry is about one TCR beta chain. Its target is not known. The record originates from a study of a mutant IDH1 vaccine in newly diagnosed glioma. This table comes from immunoSEQ multiplex PCR, and its TCRdb copy is limited to in-frame clones, with some not included. The table records about 34,000 clones, 85% to 90% of them present only once. With 1 base removed from V and 8 bases from J, the gap between germline ends came to 9 bases. The CDR3 runs to 12 residues. Germline CDR1 SGDLS, CDR2 YYNGEE. The time point is: week 47, end of study. Vaccine doses each comprised 300 ug of mutant IDH1 20-mer peptide, with topical imiquimod. Weeks 1, 3, 5, 7, 11, 15, 19 and 23 were when patients received their eight vaccinations.

This TCR was sampled from a woman aged 25-40 years with glioma. The specimen was PBMCs, collected from a glioma patient whose treatment included an IDH1 peptide vaccine. V usage is TRBV9 and J usage is TRBJ1-2; D unresolved. CDR3 in DNA: TGTGCCAGCAGCGTAACGACACGGGGCTACACCTTC. Its translation: CASSVTTRGYTF.